This T cell receptor (beta chain) was sequenced for a study of T cell changes during pregnancy in multiple sclerosis (dated by TCRdb to between 2018 and 2021). Regarding the complete study: The study looked at changes in the T cell repertoire across pregnancy in women with multiple sclerosis.

The library relied on the immunoSEQ multiplex PCR assay. Here the immuneACCESS table is served through TCRdb, limited to in-frame sequences with V and J called. Missing clones are a known gap in these copies; in checked studies unresolved V genes cover under half, and the rest lacks a known reason. The sample records 25,000 to 35,000 clones, nearly 90% of which are singletons. Jointly, the top ten make up about 6.9% of the sample. Concerning this clone itself: Its antigen remains unidentified. Nothing much larger sits one base from this clone, and base qualities are not available.

V and J are truncated by 5 bases and 0 bases respectively, leaving an intervening sequence of 14 bases. The cysteine opens and the phenylalanine closes a CDR3 of 16 amino acids. This entry keeps only the CDR3 DNA: 48 bases, framed from base 1. Taken from the germline V gene (reference sequence), the CDR1 and CDR2 loops are MNHEY and SMNVEV. The sequencing used CD8+ T cells from peripheral blood mononuclear cells, collected in the second trimester of pregnancy. The chain is encoded by TRBV27 joined to TRBJ1-5; 6 matching bases give a weak D call of TRBD1. The sequence derives from a female donor with multiple sclerosis, enrolled in a pregnancy study. The CDR3 reads CASSPSTGHSNQPQHF. The sequenced DNA: TGTGCCAGCAGTCCCTCGACAGGCCATAGCAATCAGCCCCAGCATTTT.